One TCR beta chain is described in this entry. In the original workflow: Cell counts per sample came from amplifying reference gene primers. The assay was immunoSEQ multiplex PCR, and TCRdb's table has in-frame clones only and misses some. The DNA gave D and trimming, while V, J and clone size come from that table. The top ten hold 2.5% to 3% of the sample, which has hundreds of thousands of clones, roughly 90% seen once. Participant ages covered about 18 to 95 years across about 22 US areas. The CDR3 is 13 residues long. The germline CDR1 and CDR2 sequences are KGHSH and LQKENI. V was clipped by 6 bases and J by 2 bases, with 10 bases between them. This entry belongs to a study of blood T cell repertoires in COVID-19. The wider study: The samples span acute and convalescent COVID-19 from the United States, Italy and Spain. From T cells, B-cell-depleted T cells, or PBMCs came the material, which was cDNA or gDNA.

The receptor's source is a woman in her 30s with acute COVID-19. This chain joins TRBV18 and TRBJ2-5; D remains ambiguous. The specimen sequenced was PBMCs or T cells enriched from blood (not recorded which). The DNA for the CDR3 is TGTGCCAGCTCCCCCGCAACACAAGAGACCCAGTACTTC. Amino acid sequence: CASSPATQETQYF.